This T cell receptor (beta chain) comes out of a study of blood T cell repertoires in COVID-19. The table came from immunoSEQ multiplex PCR; TCRdb's copy has only in-frame clones and leaves some out. The data show tens of thousands of clones, with 88% seen just once and over 11% held by the top ten. Per the germline V gene, CDR1 is LNHDA and CDR2 is SQIVND (reference sequence). The CDR3 consists of 14 residues. V was clipped by 2 bases and J by 3 bases; unmatched bases: 4. The sequencing sample was made of peripheral blood. The source of this sequence is a human donor in a cohort sampled during active COVID-19. The V gene is TRBV19, the J gene TRBJ2-7, with 7 bases fitting TRBD1. This chain's CDR3 is CASSITGTVYEQYF. The CDR3 DNA follows: TGTGCCAGTAGTATAACGGGGACAGTCTACGAGCAGTACTTC.